The rows below give T cell receptor beta chains drawn from one sample of a study of control samples from healthy donors and cancer patients. TCRdb keeps only in-frame clones here, not all; method: immunoSEQ multiplex PCR. The sample contains about 120,000 clones, 89% of which appear only once. Sequencing was carried out using blood. These TCRs come from a man aged 50 to 59 in good health. CDR3s include the opening cysteine and the closing phenylalanine or tryptophan. Each record gives: clone size, D gene, CDR3 length, V gene, J gene, CDR3 protein, CDR3 DNA. The D gene is left open where the match is weak. Rows give clone size only sometimes, using once, few, many, or a class for an expanded clone.

>once|TRBD1|16|TRBV5-1|TRBJ1-1
CASSLGTGVLNTEAFF
TGCGCCAGCAGCTTGGGGACAGGGGTTTTGAACACTGAAGCTTTCTTT
>-|-|12|TRBV11-2|TRBJ1-1
CAITGPNTEAFF
TGTGCCATCACGGGGCCGAACACTGAAGCTTTCTTT
>-|TRBD1|15|TRBV7-9|TRBJ1-5
CASSSDRGTNQPQHF
TGTGCCAGCAGCTCGGACAGGGGGACGAATCAGCCCCAGCATTTT
>-|TRBD1|17|TRBV9|TRBJ1-5
CASSVGSGTGINQPQHF
TGTGCCAGCAGCGTAGGGTCCGGGACAGGGATCAATCAGCCCCAGCATTTT
>-|-|11|TRBV11-3|TRBJ1-2
CAGDQGTSYTF
TGTGCCGGCGACCAGGGTACGAGCTACACCTTC
>-|-|11|TRBV11-2|TRBJ2-6
CASSGANVLTF
TGTGCCAGCTCTGGGGCCAACGTCCTGACTTTC
>-|-|13|TRBV12-3/TRBV12-4|TRBJ1-5
CASSLQPNQPQHF
TGTGCCAGCAGTTTACAACCCAATCAGCCCCAGCATTTT
>-|-|16|TRBV19|TRBJ1-1
CASRKLGAGVKTEAFF
TGTGCCAGTAGAAAACTGGGGGCAGGGGTGAAGACTGAAGCTTTCTTT
>few|-|15|TRBV5-1|TRBJ2-7
CASSLNGITSYEQYF
TGCGCCAGCAGCTTGAATGGGATTACGTCCTACGAGCAGTACTTC
>few|-|17|TRBV7-9|TRBJ2-7
CASSLSPVKGGSYEQYF
TGTGCCAGCAGCTTAAGTCCGGTGAAGGGCGGCTCCTACGAGCAGTACTTC
>once|-|12|TRBV27|TRBJ2-5
CASSLRGETQYF
TGTGCCAGCAGTTTAAGAGGAGAGACCCAGTACTTC
>-|-|13|TRBV11-3|TRBJ1-2
CASSPRKQCGYTF
TGTGCCAGCAGCCCCCGCAAGCAATGTGGCTACACCTTC
>-|-|15|TRBV6-1|TRBJ1-5
CASSEGVYSNQPQHF
TGTGCCAGCAGTGAAGGGGTTTATAGCAATCAGCCCCAGCATTTT
>-|-|15|TRBV5-1|TRBJ2-3
CASSLAQGGRDTQYF
TGCGCCAGCAGCTTGGCCCAAGGGGGGCGGGATACGCAGTATTTT
>-|TRBD1|15|TRBV14|TRBJ1-2
CASSRKDRGDYGYTF
TGTGCCAGCAGCCGGAAAGACAGGGGCGACTATGGCTACACCTTC
>-|-|17|TRBV4-2|TRBJ2-5
CASSQDFPPAGRETQYF
TGTGCCAGCAGCCAAGACTTCCCACCGGCGGGGCGAGAGACCCAGTACTTC
>few|-|14|TRBV7-9|TRBJ2-7
CAAAPRTEPYEQYF
TGTGCCGCAGCTCCGAGGACAGAGCCCTACGAGCAGTACTTC
>-|-|16|TRBV6-5|TRBJ1-6
CASSYQWSADNSPLHF
TGTGCCAGCAGTTACCAATGGTCGGCGGATAATTCACCCCTCCACTTT
>-|-|13|TRBV5-1|TRBJ2-2
CASSLEGAGELFF
TGCGCCAGCAGCTTAGAGGGGGCCGGGGAGCTGTTTTTT
>-|-|14|TRBV29-1|TRBJ2-1
CSVESSGVYNEQFF
TGCAGCGTTGAATCGTCAGGGGTTTACAATGAGCAGTTCTTC
>-|-|15|TRBV5-1|TRBJ2-2
CASSTAPTNTGELFF
TGCGCCAGCAGTACGGCACCCACGAACACCGGGGAGCTGTTTTTT
>few|-|13|TRBV6-2/TRBV6-3|TRBJ2-7
CASSSTRAYEQYF
TGTGCCAGCAGCTCTACCAGGGCGTACGAGCAGTACTTC
>-|-|17|TRBV6-2/TRBV6-3|TRBJ1-3
CASSTGTSAFPGNTIYF
TGTGCCAGCAGTACCGGGACATCGGCTTTCCCAGGAAACACCATATATTTT
>-|-|15|TRBV3-1/TRBV3-2|TRBJ1-6
CASSDDRTYNSPLHF
TGTGCCAGCAGCGACGACAGGACCTATAATTCACCCCTCCACTTT
>once|TRBD1|12|TRBV10-2|TRBJ1-4
CASTDRGRELFF
TGCGCCAGCACAGACAGGGGGAGGGAACTGTTTTTT
>-|-|13|TRBV3-1/TRBV3-2|TRBJ1-1
CASSQQGDTEAFF
TGTGCCAGCAGCCAACAGGGTGACACTGAAGCTTTCTTT
>-|TRBD2|18|TRBV19|TRBJ2-3
CASSLGLAGVSSTDTQYF
TGTGCCAGTAGTCTGGGACTAGCGGGGGTATCTAGCACAGATACGCAGTATTTT
>-|TRBD2|14|TRBV30|TRBJ2-3
CAWSWGGTTDTQYF
TGTGCCTGGAGTTGGGGGGGGACCACAGATACGCAGTATTTT
>-|-|14|TRBV5-6|TRBJ1-5
CASSLGTSNQPQHF
TGTGCCAGCAGCTTGGGGACTAGCAATCAGCCCCAGCATTTT
>-|-|13|TRBV4-3|TRBJ1-5
CASSQDRGLPSDF
TGCGCCAGCAGCCAAGATCGGGGGCTGCCCTCGGATTTT
>-|-|14|TRBV27|TRBJ1-5
CASSSPDGNQPQHF
TGTGCCAGCAGTTCCCCGGACGGGAATCAGCCCCAGCATTTT
>-|TRBD1|15|TRBV7-9|TRBJ2-2
CASRPTGGNTGELFF
TGTGCCAGCAGACCTACAGGGGGGAACACCGGGGAGCTGTTTTTT
>-|-|14|TRBV6-1|TRBJ2-7
CASSEILEVYEQYF
TGTGCCAGCAGTGAAATATTGGAGGTTTACGAGCAGTACTTC
>-|-|13|TRBV5-8|TRBJ1-4
CASSLFSREKLFF
TGTGCCAGCAGCTTATTTTCTAGGGAAAAACTGTTTTTT
>-|-|13|TRBV19|TRBJ1-1
CASSIGGWTEAFF
TGTGCCAGTAGTATTGGGGGGTGGACTGAAGCTTTCTTT
>-|-|14|TRBV20-1|TRBJ1-4
CSASEDTTNEKLFF
TGCAGTGCTAGTGAAGATACAACTAATGAAAAACTGTTTTTT
>-|-|16|TRBV11-2|TRBJ2-4
CASSLYRDLAKNIQYF
TGTGCCAGCAGCTTATACAGGGATCTAGCCAAAAACATTCAGTACTTC
>-|-|13|TRBV5-5|TRBJ2-7
CASSLVEAVEQYF
TGTGCCAGCAGCTTAGTCGAGGCCGTCGAGCAGTACTTC
>-|-|14|TRBV29-1|TRBJ1-4
CSVEIGQRNEKLFF
TGCAGCGTTGAAATCGGACAGAGAAATGAAAAACTGTTTTTT
>few|-|15|TRBV5-1|TRBJ1-2
CASSLAIQIPYGYTF
TGCGCCAGCAGCTTGGCTATTCAAATCCCCTATGGCTACACCTTC
>-|-|15|TRBV7-2|TRBJ2-3
CASSFSLEHSDTQYF
TGTGCCAGCAGCTTTTCCCTCGAACATAGCGATACGCAGTATTTT